The 22 T cell receptor beta chains listed next were all sequenced from one sample in a study of T cells expressing NK-cell markers. Each CDR3 protein gets one entry in TCRdb, which reprocessed the 5' RACE reads and gives no DNA. The record lists some 440,000 distinct CDR3 sequences, of which the ten most abundant hold roughly 1.4%. The sequenced sample consisted of blood T cells: a sorted CD56 or NKG2C T cell subset, CD4+ or CD8+ T cells, or bulk PBMC T cells (not recorded which). Every receptor here comes from a woman between 45 and 60 years old in good health.

This sequence joins TRBV6-2 or TRBV6-3 and TRBJ2-7; lacking DNA, the TRBD2 call made by TCRdb goes unchecked. Germline V gene lookup returns CDR1 MNHEY and CDR2 SVGEGT. The CDR3 is 13 residues long. This CDR3 reads CASRGTAAYEQYF.

The V gene is TRBV7-9, the J gene TRBJ1-2. This CDR3 spans 14 amino acids. Germline V gives CDR1 SEHNR, CDR2 FQNEAQ (reference sequence). Here the CDR3 reads CASTLRESPYGYTF.

The rearrangement uses TRBV2 and TRBJ2-2; TCRdb's D gene call, TRBD1, goes unchecked for lack of DNA. There are 15 residues in the CDR3. Germline V gives CDR1 SNHLY, CDR2 FYNNEI. The CDR3 loop reads CASSPSVRDTGELFF.

V and J are TRBV7-8 and TRBJ2-1; the D call of TRBD1 rests on TCRdb alone, since no DNA is present to check it. Germline V gene lookup returns CDR1 SGHVS and CDR2 FQNEAQ. The CDR3 runs 16 residues. The CDR3 sequence: CASSLRWTGTQGEQFF. Supplemented by reference TRBV7-8 and TRBJ2-1, the full variable domain reads GAGVSQSPRYKVAKRGQDVALRCDPISGHVSLFWYQQALGQGPEFLTYFQNEAQLDKSGLPSDRFFAERPEGSVSTLKIQRTQQEDSAVYLCASSLRWTGTQGEQFFGPGTRLTVL.

V usage is TRBV2 and J usage is TRBJ2-7. This CDR3 spans 15 amino acids. CDR1 and CDR2 (germline): SNHLY, FYNNEI. This CDR3 is CASSEAYKRANEQYF.

The V gene is TRBV11-2, the J gene TRBJ2-1; the D gene TCRdb calls, TRBD2, cannot be checked with no DNA. The CDR3 consists of 15 residues. Germline V gives CDR1 SGHAT, CDR2 FQNNGV. CDR3 sequence: CASSSGLGEYNEQFF.

The rearrangement links TRBV11-2 to TRBJ2-4. The CDR3 consists of 16 residues. CDR1 SGHAT and CDR2 FQNNGV come from the germline V gene. CDR3 residues: CASSLVGGLAKNIQYF.

The chain combines TRBV4-1 with TRBJ2-3; lacking DNA, the TRBD2 call made by TCRdb goes unchecked. The CDR3 runs 17 residues. Germline V lookup: CDR1 MGHRA, CDR2 YSYEKL. CDR3 sequence: CASSPSVAGASGYTQYF.

The chain has TRBV2 and TRBJ2-3; TCRdb picks TRBD2, but there is no DNA to check that call. CDR1 SNHLY and CDR2 FYNNEI come from the germline V gene. This CDR3 is 19 amino acids long. The CDR3 loop is CASPRGLAGGGGGTDTQYF.

The chain carries TRBV20-1 and TRBJ1-2; the D call from TCRdb, TRBD1, cannot be confirmed without DNA. Germline V gives CDR1 DFQATT, CDR2 SNEGSKA (reference sequence). The CDR3 spans 15 residues. The CDR3 protein is CSASGWGRGLYGYTF.

V usage is TRBV29-1 and J usage is TRBJ2-1; the D gene TCRdb calls, TRBD2, cannot be checked with no DNA. The CDR3 contains 13 residues. Germline assignment: CDR1 SQVTM and CDR2 ANQGSEA. The CDR3 protein is CSGRGLAFNEQFF.

This chain connects TRBV20-1 to TRBJ1-5; TCRdb's D call, TRBD1, is unchecked because there is no DNA. The CDR3 spans 14 residues. Germline CDR1 is DFQATT and CDR2 is SNEGSKA (reference sequence). This CDR3 reads CSAWQGASNQPQHF.

V is TRBV25-1 and J is TRBJ2-1; the TCRdb call, TRBD2, lacks DNA for checking. Germline CDR1 MGHDK, CDR2 SYGVNS. CDR3 length: 14 amino acids. This chain's CDR3 is CASRRSGSRYEQFF.

The rearrangement links TRBV12-3 or TRBV12-4 to TRBJ2-2; TCRdb picks TRBD2, but there is no DNA to check that call. This CDR3 has 15 residues. CDR3 sequence reads: CASSWSGSRIRELFF.

V usage is TRBV6-6 and J usage is TRBJ2-5; TCRdb outputs TRBD1, but without DNA this stays unchecked. The CDR3 sequence is 18 residues long. Germline loops: CDR1 MNHNY, CDR2 SVGAGI (reference sequence). The CDR3 sequence: CASSYPPWDRSYQETQYF.

The rearrangement joins TRBV10-3 to TRBJ2-3; without DNA, the TCRdb call of TRBD1 cannot be checked. Germline V lookup: CDR1 ENHRY, CDR2 SYGVKD. The CDR3 loop spans 14 amino acids. The CDR3 sequence is CAISDTSHTDTQYF.

This sequence joins TRBV4-1 and TRBJ2-6; the TCRdb D gene call, TRBD1, has no DNA to confirm it. Germline V gene sequence: CDR1 MGHRA, CDR2 YSYEKL. The CDR3 runs 17 residues. The CDR3 spells CASSHPGVTSGANVLTF.

The chain combines TRBV7-3 with TRBJ2-1; no DNA is available, so the TRBD1 call from TCRdb remains unchecked. The CDR3 has 16 residues. The germline gives CDR1 SGHTA, CDR2 FQGTGA. The CDR3 sequence: CASSLTGPGRRDEQFF.

V gene TRBV3-1 combines with J gene TRBJ2-5; the D call from TCRdb, TRBD1, cannot be confirmed without DNA. The germline gives CDR1 LGHDT, CDR2 YNNKEL (reference sequence). The CDR3 spans 13 residues. The CDR3 protein is CASSPSSSGAQYF.

This chain uses TRBV14 with TRBJ2-7; TCRdb indicates TRBD2, and absent DNA this call remains unverified. The CDR3 runs 16 residues. Germline V gene sequence: CDR1 SGHDN, CDR2 FVKESK. The CDR3 spells CASSQGRLAGGYEQYF.

This chain links TRBV12-3 or TRBV12-4 with TRBJ2-5; lacking DNA, the TRBD1 call made by TCRdb goes unchecked. The CDR3 totals 14 residues. CDR3 amino acids: CASSLGQVPLTQYF.

This sequence joins TRBV4-1 and TRBJ2-6. Per germline, CDR1 MGHRA and CDR2 YSYEKL. CDR3 length: 15 amino acids. This CDR3 reads CASSRPESGANVLTF.